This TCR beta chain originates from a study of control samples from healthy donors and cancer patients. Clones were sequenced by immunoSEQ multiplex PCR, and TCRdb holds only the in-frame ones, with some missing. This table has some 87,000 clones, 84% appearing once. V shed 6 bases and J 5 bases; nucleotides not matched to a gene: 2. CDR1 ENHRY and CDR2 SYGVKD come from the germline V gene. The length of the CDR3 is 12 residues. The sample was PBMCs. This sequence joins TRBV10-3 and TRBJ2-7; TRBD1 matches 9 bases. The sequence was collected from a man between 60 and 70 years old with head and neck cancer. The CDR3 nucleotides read TGTGCCATCAGCGACAGGGGGGACGAGCAGTACTTC. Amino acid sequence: CAISDRGDEQYF.